A selection of T cell receptor beta chains follows, all from one sample in a study of identical twins' blood T cells. TCRdb re-derived calls from the 5' RACE reads in MiXCR, one entry per CDR3 protein. The sample contains a few hundred thousand distinct CDR3 sequences, 28% of which appear only once. Sequenced sample: PBMCs. The origin of the receptors is a woman aged 18 to 55 in good health. Both conserved end residues are part of each CDR3. D genes are given only for firm matches. Clone size is shown for a subset of rows, as once, few, many or a class of expanded clone.

abundance	v_gene	d_gene	j_gene	CDR3nt	CDR3aa
few	TRBV6-5	-	TRBJ1-1	TGTGCCAGCAGTTACGTGGGGGTGTACACTGAAGCTTTCTTT	CASSYVGVYTEAFF
-	TRBV29-1	-	TRBJ2-3	TGCAGCGTTGCTCTTGGACAGTACACAGATACGCAGTATTTT	CSVALGQYTDTQYF
-	TRBV3-1	TRBD1	TRBJ1-1	TGTGCCAGCAGCCAAAGGGGGACAGTGGATGAAGCTTTCTTT	CASSQRGTVDEAFF
-	TRBV2	-	TRBJ1-2	TGTGCCAGTCAGGTCCCTGGGGACTATGGCTACACCTTC	CASQVPGDYGYTF
-	TRBV29-1	-	TRBJ1-1	TGCAGCCCATACCGACACCGGGAGGCTTTCTTT	CSPYRHREAFF
few	TRBV29-1	TRBD1	TRBJ2-3	TGCAGCGCCCTGGGGACAGTGCGGAAAGATACGCAGTATTTT	CSALGTVRKDTQYF
many	TRBV29-1	-	TRBJ2-2	TGCAGCGTTAGGTCGGACGGGGAGCTGTTTTTT	CSVRSDGELFF
-	TRBV29-1	-	TRBJ2-1	TGCAGCGTTAGAAGTTGTGCTAACTCCTACAATGAGCAGTTCTTC	CSVRSCANSYNEQFF
few	TRBV11-2	-	TRBJ1-1	TGTGCCAGCAGCTTAGCGACAGGAACTGAAGCTTTCTTT	CASSLATGTEAFF
-	TRBV20-1	TRBD2	TRBJ2-3	TGCAGTGCTAGAGAACGACTAGCGGGAGGCACAGATACGCAGTATTTT	CSARERLAGGTDTQYF
-	TRBV6-4	-	TRBJ2-3	TGTGCCAGCAGCCTCAGGGTGGGCACAGATACGCAGTATTTT	CASSLRVGTDTQYF
-	TRBV6-1	-	TRBJ1-4	TGTGCCAGCAGACTCCCGGGCCTTAATGAAAAACTGTTTTTT	CASRLPGLNEKLFF
few	TRBV27	-	TRBJ2-7	TGTTGCCTCGGCTCCTACGAGCAGTACTTC	CCLGSYEQYF
-	TRBV5-1	-	TRBJ1-3	TGCGCCAGCAGCTTGGGGACAGATCCTGGAAACACCATATATTTT	CASSLGTDPGNTIYF
few	TRBV20-1	-	TRBJ1-1	TGCAGTGCTAGAGATACGCAGAAACAGAACACTGAAGCTTTCTTT	CSARDTQKQNTEAFF
few	TRBV29-1	TRBD2	TRBJ2-1	TGCAGCGTTGAAGATCCAACCAGCGGGAGATACAATGAGCAGTTCTTC	CSVEDPTSGRYNEQFF
many	TRBV3-1	-	TRBJ1-1	TGTGCCAGCAGCCAGGGCGTTTTAGCTGAAGCTTTCTTT	CASSQGVLAEAFF
-	TRBV29-1	-	TRBJ1-2	TGCAGCGTTGAGGCGACAGGCAACGATGGCTACACCTTC	CSVEATGNDGYTF
-	TRBV19	TRBD1	TRBJ1-1	TGTGCCAGTACCCCCCGGGACAGCCGGAAAGCTTTCTTT	CASTPRDSRKAFF
-	TRBV6-1	-	TRBJ1-2	TGTGCCAGCACCCAGGGTCGGATCTATGGCTACACCTTC	CASTQGRIYGYTF
-	TRBV12-3/TRBV12-4	-	TRBJ2-3	TGTGCCAGCAGTGGATCCACTAGCACAGATACGCAGTATTTT	CASSGSTSTDTQYF
few	TRBV6-6	-	TRBJ1-3	TGTGCCAGCAGTCCCCTCATGAGGGAAGGAAACACCATATATTTT	CASSPLMREGNTIYF
-	TRBV29-1	-	TRBJ1-1	TGCAGCGTTGTGGACGGGGGCACTGAAGCTTTCTTT	CSVVDGGTEAFF
-	TRBV11-2	-	TRBJ1-2	TGTGCCAGCAGCTTAGACCAGGGCCGGGGGGGCTACACCTTC	CASSLDQGRGGYTF
few	TRBV2	-	TRBJ2-2	TGTGCCAGCGGGGGGGACAGGAACACCGGGGAGCTGTTTTTT	CASGGDRNTGELFF
many	TRBV11-3	-	TRBJ1-3	TGTGCCAGCAGCGTCCAGGGGTTGTCTGGAAACACCATATATTTT	CASSVQGLSGNTIYF
few	TRBV12-3/TRBV12-4	-	TRBJ2-1	TGTGCCAGCAGTTCAGCCGACAGGCCTTACTCCTACAATGAGCAGTTCTTC	CASSSADRPYSYNEQFF
many	TRBV29-1	-	TRBJ1-1	TGCAGCGTCGCCGGTGGGTTGAACACTGAAGCTTTCTTT	CSVAGGLNTEAFF
few	TRBV13	TRBD1	TRBJ2-7	TGTGCCACCTCATCGGGACAGAAATACGAGCAGTACTTC	CATSSGQKYEQYF
few	TRBV5-1	-	TRBJ1-3	TGCGCCAGCAGCTTGGAATCTGGGCGAAACACCATATATTTT	CASSLESGRNTIYF
-	TRBV2	-	TRBJ2-6	TGTGCCAGCAGTGAGGTGACGGGTGGGGCCAACGTCCTGACTTTC	CASSEVTGGANVLTF
-	TRBV20-1	TRBD2	TRBJ2-1	TGCAGTGCTAGTAAGAGCGGGAGTGGTAATGAGCAGTTCTTC	CSASKSGSGNEQFF
few	TRBV14	-	TRBJ2-3	TGTGCCAGCAGCCTCTGGAGGGGAAGCACAGATACGCAGTATTTT	CASSLWRGSTDTQYF
few	TRBV12-3/TRBV12-4	-	TRBJ2-3	TGTGCCAGCTCGTATGGCGGGGCCACAGATACGCAGTATTTT	CASSYGGATDTQYF
few	TRBV4-1	TRBD1	TRBJ1-3	TGCGCCAGCAGCCGTGGACAGGGGGGTTCTGGAAACACCATATATTTT	CASSRGQGGSGNTIYF
-	TRBV7-9	-	TRBJ2-2	TGTGCCAGCGCCCGAAGCGGTCGAGGGGAGCTGTTTTTT	CASARSGRGELFF
few	TRBV10-2	-	TRBJ1-4	TGCGCCAGCATAAATCTGGCAGAAACATTTGGAAAACTGTTTTTT	CASINLAETFGKLFF
few	TRBV6-6	TRBD1	TRBJ1-1	TGTGCCAGCAGTTTTACAGGGGGAGCTTTCTTT	CASSFTGGAFF
many	TRBV7-3	TRBD1	TRBJ2-2	TGTGCCAGCAGCTCGGGACAGCACACCGGGGAGCTGTTTTTT	CASSSGQHTGELFF
-	TRBV4-3	-	TRBJ1-1	TGCGCCAGCAGCCAAGATGGGAACAGGTTGAATGAGGCTTTCTTT	CASSQDGNRLNEAFF
once	TRBV20-1	-	TRBJ2-3	TGCAGTGTTAGAGCCTCGAGGGGCACAGATACGCAGTATTTT	CSVRASRGTDTQYF
few	TRBV29-1	TRBD1	TRBJ2-3	TGCAGCGTTGCAGGGGGCGGAGTAGATACGCAGTATTTT	CSVAGGGVDTQYF
-	TRBV9	-	TRBJ1-1	TGTGCCAGCAAGGGGAGCGGTGAAGCTTTCTTT	CASKGSGEAFF
-	TRBV11-2	-	TRBJ2-1	TGTGCCAGCAGCTTAGATCAACTGGACTCCTACAATGAGCAGTTCTTC	CASSLDQLDSYNEQFF
-	TRBV12-3/TRBV12-4	-	TRBJ2-3	TGTGCCAGCAGTTTGTGGCAGGTTGGGTTCACAGATACGCAGTATTTT	CASSLWQVGFTDTQYF
-	TRBV12-3/TRBV12-4	-	TRBJ2-1	TGTGCCAGCAGTTTAGCCGGGCAGGAGAGGAGGTTCTTC	CASSLAGQERRFF
few	TRBV11-1	TRBD1	TRBJ1-2	TGTGCCAGCAGCCACATCGGGGACAGCGCTAACTATGGCTACACCTTC	CASSHIGDSANYGYTF